This passage covers 21 T cell receptor beta chains from one sample sequenced in a study of T cells in Graves' hyperthyroidism and ophthalmopathy. RNA transcripts yielded amplified TCR beta CDR3 regions. The primer set for the first-round RT-PCR of the TCR CDR3 was HTBI. TCRdb re-called the multiplex PCR reads with MiXCR, one entry per CDR3 protein. The sample records about 50,000 distinct CDR3 sequences, approximately 50% being singletons. Material: blood. These receptor sequences come from a woman in her thirties with Graves' ophthalmopathy.

CDR3 protein: CASSASGTGGTDTQYF. The CDR3 DNA reads TGTGCCAGCAGTGCCTCCGGGACAGGGGGCACAGATACGCAGTATTTT. The chain joins TRBV6-4 to TRBJ2-3; 10 nucleotides match TRBD1. The CDR3 length is 16 residues. The trim removed 4 bases at V and 1 base at J, leaving 5 bases unmatched. Germline lookup yields CDR1 MRHNA and CDR2 SNTAGT.

Ten or more counts support this clonotype. The chain joins TRBV6-4 to TRBJ2-3; D ambiguous. V was shortened by 0 bases and J by 4 bases, with 14 bases between the two germline ends. CDR3 length: 16 amino acids. CDR1 MRHNA and CDR2 SNTAGT come from the germline V gene. The CDR3 region has the DNA TGTGCCAGCAGTGACTCGGTCGCTAGTGGGCCAGATACGCAGTATTTT. Amino acid sequence: CASSDSVASGPDTQYF.

In its sample, this clonotype was seen many times. The V gene is TRBV7-9, the J gene TRBJ2-7, with 7 bases lining up with TRBD1. Germline values: CDR1 SEHNR, CDR2 FQNEAQ (reference sequence). CDR3 length: 15 residues. Trimming took 5 bases from V and 2 from J; bases not matched to a gene: 9. DNA for the CDR3: TGTGCCAGCAGCGTAAACCGGGACAGAGCCTACGAGCAGTACTTC. This sequence encodes CASSVNRDRAYEQYF.

This clonotype was found many times. V gene TRBV2 combines with J gene TRBJ2-1; 9 bases agree with TRBD2. This CDR3 has 16 residues. V dropped 4 bases and J dropped 2; count of bases not matched to a gene: 6. Germline V gene data show CDR1 as SNHLY and CDR2 as FYNNEI. DNA for the CDR3: TGTGCCAGCAGTGGATCAAGCGGGAGGACCTACAATGAGCAGTTCTTC. It yields the protein CASSGSSGRTYNEQFF. The full variable domain, completed using reference TRBV2 and TRBJ2-1, is EPEVTQTPSHQVTQMGQEVILRCVPISNHLYFYWYRQILGQKVEFLVSFYNNEISEKSEIFDDQFSVERPDGSNFTLKIRSTKLEDSAMYFCASSGSSGRTYNEQFFGPGTRLTVL.

The chain links TRBV5-4 to TRBJ1-6, with D unresolved. Trimming took 2 bases from V and 13 from J, leaving 10 bases between them. Germline V gene sequence: CDR1 SGHNT, CDR2 YYREEE (reference sequence). The CDR3 is made up of 12 amino acids. The CDR3 reads CASSFLGSPLHF. In nucleotides, the CDR3 is TGTGCCAGCAGCTTTTTGGGGTCCCCCCTCCACTTT.

Of note for this clonotype: Just one base apart from a much larger clone, this may be a read error. This rearrangement joins TRBV27 to TRBJ2-5, with D possibly matching TRBD2 (5 bases). In germline, CDR1 is MNHEY, CDR2 SMNVEV (reference sequence). This CDR3 is 15 amino acids long. The CDR3 region is CASSLGRGLQETQHF. The CDR3 DNA sequence: TGTGCCAGCAGTTTGGGCCGAGGGCTCCAAGAGACCCAGCACTTC.

This clonotype was seen at least ten times. The chain is built from TRBV3-1 and TRBJ1-6; the match to TRBD1 covers 8 bases. Germline CDR1 is LGHDT and CDR2 is YNNKEL (reference sequence). The CDR3 has 15 amino acids. With 4 bases clipped from V and 7 bases from J, the junction kept 6 bases outside the gene matches. CDR3: CASSLTQGGNSPLHF. The CDR3 DNA is TGTGCCAGCAGCCTAACACAGGGGGGCAATTCACCCCTCCACTTT.

This clonotype was observed many times. This chain joins TRBV6-6 and TRBJ2-3, with D perhaps being TRBD1 or TRBD2 (5 bases each). V shed 7 bases and J shed 0 bases, with 14 bases lying between them. Germline-derived CDR1 and CDR2 are MNHNY and SVGAGI (reference sequence). The CDR3 extends over 15 amino acids. The DNA for the CDR3 is TGTGCCAGCACCCCTGGGGGTACTAGCACAGATACGCAGTATTTT. It codes for CASTPGGTSTDTQYF.

The chain employs TRBV5-1 and TRBJ2-7; 9 nucleotides line up with TRBD2. V was pared by 4 bases and J by 0 bases, with 11 bases of the junction left unmatched. This CDR3 is built from 17 residues. Per the germline V gene, CDR1 is SGHRS and CDR2 is YFSETQ. The chain's CDR3 is CASSAQGIAGVSYEQYF. The CDR3 DNA sequence: TGCGCCAGCAGCGCCCAGGGTATAGCGGGAGTCTCCTACGAGCAGTACTTC.

This clonotype showed up just once. The chain links TRBV2 to TRBJ2-2; tentative D call: TRBD2 (6 bases). Looked up from germline, CDR1 is SNHLY and CDR2 is FYNNEI. The ends were cut back, 2 bases at V and 3 bases at J, with 13 bases in the middle. This CDR3 spans 16 amino acids. CDR3 sequence: CASSETWTGDTGELFF. The DNA of the CDR3 is TGTGCCAGCAGTGAAACCTGGACGGGGGACACCGGGGAGCTGTTTTTT.

The gene calls are TRBV5-1 and TRBJ2-3; no clear D. Trimming stripped 3 bases from V and 0 bases from J, with 14 bases between. CDR1 is SGHRS and CDR2 is YFSETQ in the germline V gene. The CDR3 runs 16 residues. The CDR3 DNA reads as TGCGCCAGCAGCTCGGAGTCAGGTATTAGCACAGATACGCAGTATTTT. Translated, it gives CASSSESGISTDTQYF.

This clonotype has a handful of counts. V and J are TRBV18 and TRBJ2-3, with D perhaps TRBD1 or TRBD2 (5 bases each). V was trimmed by 3 bases and J by 1 base, leaving 20 bases between them. Germline V lookup: CDR1 KGHSH, CDR2 LQKENI. This CDR3 has 18 amino acids. The CDR3 is CASSPPTGGSGGTDTQYF. The CDR3 nucleotides are TGTGCCAGCTCACCTCCTACTGGGGGAAGCGGAGGCACAGATACGCAGTATTTT.

This rearrangement joins TRBV5-1 to TRBJ2-7; D gene unclear. Deletions cut 1 base from V and 2 bases from J, with 10 bases between. CDR3 length equals 14 residues. The germline V gene encodes CDR1 SGHRS and CDR2 YFSETQ. CDR3 coding DNA: TGCGCCAGCAGCTTGCTAGGGCAGACCTACGAGCAGTACTTC. It codes for CASSLLGQTYEQYF.

A word on this clonotype: A much more abundant neighbour one base away suggests this may be a read error. The J gene is TRBJ2-1, the V gene TRBV4-1; 9 positions agree with TRBD1. Germline lookup yields CDR1 MGHRA and CDR2 YSYEKL. With V trimmed by 1 base and J by 11 bases, 12 bases remained unmatched. The CDR3 is made up of 16 amino acids. The CDR3 protein is CASSQANRPDRGKQFF. CDR3 coding DNA: TGCGCCAGCAGCCAAGCCAACCGACCGGACAGGGGAAAGCAGTTCTTC.

This clonotype is deemed medium-sized. V and J are TRBV10-1 and TRBJ2-3; D gene ambiguous. This CDR3 comprises 15 residues. V dropped 3 bases and J dropped 9 bases, with 19 bases sitting between them. CDR1 and CDR2 from the germline V gene are WNHNN and SYGVQD (reference sequence). As DNA, the CDR3 is TGCGCCAGCAGTGACGATGAATATACGGCAAGCACGCAGTATTTT. Translation: CASSDDEYTASTQYF.

This clonotype appeared a few times. The genes are TRBV7-9 and TRBJ2-1, with TRBD2 identical over 13 bases. This CDR3 spans 17 amino acids. CDR1 is SEHNR and CDR2 is FQNEAQ in the germline V gene (reference sequence). V trimming: 5 bases; J trimming: 4 bases; junction bases outside the gene matches: 8. The CDR3 is CASSVTPGLAGYNEQFF. In DNA form, the CDR3 reads TGTGCCAGCAGCGTTACCCCGGGACTAGCGGGGTACAATGAGCAGTTCTTC.

This clonotype was counted ten times or more. The J gene is TRBJ2-1, the V gene TRBV10-2; D perhaps matches TRBD2 (5 bases). CDR1 and CDR2 from the germline V gene are WSHSY and SAAADI. Deletions cut 1 base from V and 0 bases from J, with 16 bases between. CDR3 length: 18 amino acids. CDR3 nucleotides: TGCGCCAGCAGTGAGTGGCCTTTGCGGGTGAGCTCCTACAATGAGCAGTTCTTC. Amino acid sequence: CASSEWPLRVSSYNEQFF.

The chain joins TRBV27 to TRBJ1-3, with D possibly matching TRBD1 (5 bases). The CDR3 has 16 residues. V was clipped by 2 bases and J by 4 bases, with 15 bases between them. CDR1 and CDR2 (germline): MNHEY, SMNVEV (reference sequence). The CDR3 spells CASSLRGPEAGNTIYF. The CDR3 nucleotides are TGTGCCAGCAGTTTAAGGGGCCCTGAGGCGGGAAACACCATATATTTT.

Only one count was recorded for this clonotype. A read error may be the cause here, since a much bigger clone is one base away. V is TRBV3-1 and J is TRBJ2-7; D is perhaps TRBD2 (5 bases). Germline V CDR1 and CDR2: LGHDT, YNNKEL (reference sequence). The CDR3 loop spans 15 amino acids. Trimming removed 4 bases at V and 3 bases at J, with 16 bases between. CDR3 sequence: CASSPVEGAGYEQYF. Written as DNA, the CDR3 is TGTGCCAGCAGCCCGGTTGAGGGCGCGGGCTACGAGCAGTACTTC.

This clonotype was recorded at least ten times. The chain uses TRBV7-9 and TRBJ1-3; D gene uncertain. The CDR3 totals 17 residues. V was clipped by 1 base and J by 2 bases, with 15 bases between them. Per the germline V gene, CDR1 is SEHNR and CDR2 is FQNEAQ (reference sequence). The CDR3 DNA is TGTGCCAGCAGCTTAGAGGGTACTACGAGGGCTGGAAACACCATATATTTT. The encoded protein is CASSLEGTTRAGNTIYF.

The table lists this clonotype with many counts. The J gene is TRBJ2-3, the V gene TRBV6-1; D may be TRBD2 (5 bases). The germline gives CDR1 MNHNS, CDR2 SASEGT. CDR3 size: 13 residues. The germline V and J ends were trimmed by 6 bases and 2 bases, with 9 bases remaining between them. CDR3 region: CASSIAFTDTQYF. The CDR3 bases are TGTGCCAGCAGCATAGCGTTCACAGATACGCAGTATTTT.